This T cell receptor beta chain was found in a study of T cells in Graves' hyperthyroidism and ophthalmopathy (dated by TCRdb to between 2019 and 2020). Background for the entire study: Peripheral blood was sampled at the time of initial diagnosis, prior to any treatment. A discovery cohort of around 98 patients, approximately 45 with Graves' ophthalmopathy and approximately 55 with stable Graves' hyperthyroidism, was used to find distinguishing TCR V-J signatures. In about 6 Graves' hyperthyroidism patients, the study also compared T-cell repertoires from thyroid tissue with T-cell repertoires from blood. Following sampling, methimazole starting at 30 mg daily was given to hyperthyroidism patients, and high-dose intravenous methylprednisolone was given to ophthalmopathy patients. An independent validation cohort of about 19 hyperthyroidism patients and 17 patients who later progressed to ophthalmopathy tested prospective prediction of ophthalmopathy. The approximately 98 discovery patients were randomly divided into training and test sets at a 7:3 ratio. The paper describes TCR Vbeta CDR3 sequencing of roughly 130 peripheral blood samples, made up of some 42 ophthalmopathy patients, 70 to 75 hyperthyroidism patients and 17 progressor patients. General findings and caveats noted by the study authors: Ophthalmopathy was separated from stable hyperthyroidism by a 13 V-J signature model, with approximately 85% sensitivity and roughly 81% specificity obtained in cross-validation and 80%/75% obtained in testing. Most expanded thyroid clonotypes (frequency above 0.001) were also found in blood, which suggests that blood repertoires may mirror thyroid immune responses. No statistical method was used to fix the sample size in advance, and group allocation was not hidden from the investigators. In validation, progression to ophthalmopathy was predicted by the model with 70% to 71% sensitivity and nearly 75% specificity, a median of 6.5 months before onset.

TCR beta CDR3 regions were amplified from RNA transcripts. The first round of RT-PCR for the TCR CDR3 was performed with the HTBI primer set and the Qiagen OneStep RT-PCR kit. A second multiplex PCR round built the libraries, followed by size selection and purification. Paired-end sequencing of the libraries was performed with 100 bp reads on an Illumina HiSeq2000. The original pipeline was this. SOAPnuke was used to process the raw data, removing reads that contained adapters or uncalled bases, had a mean Phred below 15, or lacked an exact match to the constant primer or identifier. COPE v1.2.5 was used to merge high-quality paired reads, and clonotypes were defined as unique nucleotide sequences. Clonotypes were aligned to IMGT TRBV, TRBD and TRBJ reference segments using MiTCR v1.1. Analysis was restricted to V-J combinations with a frequency above 0.0001, which covered roughly 99% of repertoires. A TCS score was defined as the ratio between F50 (clonal expansion) and ExV (chaos), using BLOSUM62-based TCRdist between CDR3 peptides within each V-J. Welch's t-statistics and random forest reduced around 520 V-J features to around 14, which were used in a naive Bayes classifier (R e1071). TCRdb cleaned the public reads at Q25 with fastp, built clones with MiXCR and kept in-frame beta chains. Rows with a matching CDR3 protein are joined into one entry that keeps the most common DNA and genes. It is TCRdb's table, rather than the study itself, that gives the V and J calls and clone size. Here the sample has fewer than 850,000 distinct CDR3 sequences; approximately 15% occur a single time. Roughly 16% of the sample comes from the top ten.

Stable Graves' hyperthyroidism was defined as no progression to ophthalmopathy during 18 months of follow-up. Hyperthyroidism patients were newly diagnosed, had a disease duration of under 2 months, and were aged 18 to 65 years. Patients with uncontrolled infections, other autoimmune diseases, pregnancy or lactation were excluded. Clinical symptoms, serum thyroxine and TRAb, thyroid ultrasound, and orbital computed tomography formed the basis for the diagnoses. PBMCs were isolated from about 9 ml of fresh peripheral blood by Ficoll-Paque density gradient centrifugation. Total RNA was extracted with Trizol reagent, and quality was checked on an Agilent 2100 Bioanalyzer. Looking up the germline V gene yields CDR1 SGHRS and CDR2 YFSETQ. The CDR3 contains 13 residues, cysteine and phenylalanine counted. Only the CDR3 DNA stays, 39 bases, in frame from base 1. Points on this clonotype: Its specific antigen is unknown. Relative to the germline gene, one junction end is altered; a read error may explain this.

This receptor was obtained from a man over 45 with Graves' hyperthyroidism. Sequenced input: blood. The chain was built from TRBV5-1 and TRBJ1-5; 7 bases in the junction line up with TRBD1. The sequence in DNA is TGCGCCAGCAGCAGGACAGGAAATAAGCCCCGGCATTTT. This encodes CASSRTGNKPRHF.